The rows below give T cell receptor beta chains drawn from one sample of a study of graft-versus-host responses after intestinal transplantation. Assay: immunoSEQ multiplex PCR; the TCRdb copy retains only in-frame clones and omits some. The table has 100,000 or so clones, 92% seen once; the top ten hold approximately 0.17%. The antigens for these receptors are not known. Sequencing was performed on unstimulated CD4+ T cells sorted from spleen or lymph node cells, taken before intestinal transplant. The receptors were sampled from a human donor who received an intestinal transplant. The CDR3 runs from the conserved cysteine through the conserved F or W.

v_call	cdr3_aa
TRBV2	CASSQGLGEQFF
TRBV13	CASSLGLGYYEQYF
TRBV5-1	CASSLISAGELFF
TRBV30	CAWSVGQANSPLHF
TRBV5-1	CASSFATGDTQYF
TRBV4-1	CASSQEIGLAGSYEQYF
TRBV29-1	CSVIRDSGNTIYF
TRBV9	CASSKDRGGETQYF
TRBV5-1	CASSLVLSRTGVETQYF
TRBV15	CATSRPGNAEAFF
TRBV5-5	CASRKQGDQPQHF
TRBV7-3	CASRTGYGYTF
TRBV30	CAWSGSGQGHEQYF
TRBV6-5	CASSGTGTGGYEQYF
TRBV15	CATSRHREAGQGVSETQYF
TRBV4-2	CASRGGMGDTQYF
TRBV30	CAWSVVIGGSYGYTF
TRBV5-4	CASSQSRRTQYF
TRBV7-9	CASSLAYRGTSGFGNEQFF
TRBV29-1	CSVARGQWGEQYF
TRBV6-5	CASSYHPQGKNTIYF
TRBV29-1	CSVRVNTEAFF
TRBV7-2	CASSLGPGGQRRAFF
TRBV27	CASSIQGLGAFF
TRBV11-2	CASSLWLAEQFF
TRBV5-1	CASSLSGSYNEQFF
TRBV18	CASSPGLQGLLNGYTF
TRBV7-2	CASSLAYGQETQYF
TRBV7-2	CASTRTLSSYEQYF
TRBV4-1	CASSQDLNRVLSPYGYTF
TRBV7-8	CASSQRNRAGTDTQYF
TRBV6-5	CASTERDRDTDTQYF
TRBV10-3	CAIRKQGLGDSPLHF
TRBV5-1	CASSPQAGTATEAFF
TRBV19	CASSLQAGVYNEQFF
TRBV19	CASSKRENTEAFF
TRBV7-2	CASSGQNSPLHF
TRBV6-5	CASSYRDYLWGETQYF
TRBV7-9	CASSQSQEAFF
TRBV7-8	CASSLARGGATGNQPQHF
TRBV21-1	CASSKCNRSRFPYYGYTF
TRBV11-2	CASSPGTSGSGNEQFF
TRBV5-4	CASSSGTGTYEQYF